This entry lists 23 T cell receptor beta chains sequenced from one sample in a study of T cell responses to AZD1222 COVID-19 vaccine. The method was immunoSEQ multiplex PCR; TCRdb's version includes in-frame clones alone and lacks a portion of them. The table records approximately 150,000 clones, approximately 90% of them present only once. Sequencing was performed on peripheral blood, taken 28 days after the second AZD1222 dose. Receptor source: an adult who received the AZD1222 COVID-19 vaccine.

The chain uses TRBV7-8 and TRBJ1-3; perhaps TRBD1 as D (5 bases). Trimming shortened V by 3 bases and J by 7 bases, and 13 bases separated the two germline ends. Germline lookup yields CDR1 SGHVS and CDR2 FQNEAQ. CDR3 length: 14 residues. The CDR3, as DNA: TGTGCCAGCAGCTTTACGTCCGGGACCAACACCATATATTTT. It translates to CASSFTSGTNTIYF. The full variable domain, in which reference TRBV7-8 and TRBJ1-3 provide the parts outside the CDR3, is GAGVSQSPRYKVAKRGQDVALRCDPISGHVSLFWYQQALGQGPEFLTYFQNEAQLDKSGLPSDRFFAERPEGSVSTLKIQRTQQEDSAVYLCASSFTSGTNTIYFGEGSWLTVV.

The CDR3 region has the DNA TGCGCCAGCAGCTTGGGGCTAGCGCCTTCCTACGAGCAGTACTTC. It specifies CASSLGLAPSYEQYF. The rearrangement uses TRBV5-1 and TRBJ2-7, with a tentative D call TRBD2 (6 bases). Trimming took off 0 bases at V and 1 base at J, with 11 bases between the two ends. The V gene's germline CDR1 is SGHRS and CDR2 YFSETQ. CDR3 length equals 15 residues.

The chain uses TRBV7-9 and TRBJ2-1, with D uncertain. Per germline, CDR1 SEHNR and CDR2 FQNEAQ (reference sequence). Trimming stripped 10 bases from V and 7 bases from J, with 11 bases between. The CDR3 sequence is 11 residues long. The CDR3 protein is CAIKEWNEQFF. The CDR3 DNA reads as TGTGCCATTAAGGAGTGGAATGAGCAGTTCTTC. The variable domain in full, with the rest retrieved from reference TRBV7-9 and TRBJ2-1, is DTGVSQNPRHKITKRGQNVTFRCDPISEHNRLYWYRQTLGQGPEFLTYFQNEAQLEKSRLLSDRFSAERPKGSFSTLEIQRTEQGDSAMYLCAIKEWNEQFFGPGTRLTVL.

The V and J genes are TRBV11-2 and TRBJ2-1; 7 nucleotides align to TRBD2. The CDR3 length is 14 residues. Germline CDR1 and CDR2: SGHAT and FQNNGV. V was clipped by 6 bases and J by 4 bases; unmatched bases: 6. In DNA, the CDR3 is TGTGCCAGCAGAGCGGGACCCAAATACAATGAGCAGTTCTTC. It encodes CASRAGPKYNEQFF.

The chain links TRBV13 to TRBJ1-2, with TRBD1 identical over 8 bases. The CDR3 has 16 amino acids. CDR1 PRHDT and CDR2 FYEKMQ come from the germline V gene (reference sequence). The V and J ends lost 4 bases and 7 bases, in that order; junction bases with no gene match: 14. The CDR3 spells CASSSTGGLTISGYTF. CDR3 bases: TGTGCCAGCAGCTCCACAGGGGGGCTAACTATTTCTGGCTACACCTTC. The complete variable domain, with remaining parts taken from reference TRBV13 and TRBJ1-2, reads AAGVIQSPRHLIKEKRETATLKCYPIPRHDTVYWYQQGPGQDPQFLISFYEKMQSDKGSIPDRFSAQQFSDYHSELNMSSLELGDSALYFCASSSTGGLTISGYTFGSGTRLTVV.

V and J are TRBV2 and TRBJ1-3, with 7 bases identical to TRBD1. The trim removed 6 bases at V and 0 bases at J, leaving 5 bases unmatched. The CDR3 is 15 residues long. Germline lookup yields CDR1 SNHLY and CDR2 FYNNEI. CDR3: CASRGAGGSGNTIYF. In DNA, the CDR3 is TGTGCCAGCAGGGGAGCAGGGGGCTCTGGAAACACCATATATTTT. Looking up the rest from reference TRBV2 and TRBJ1-3 gives the full variable domain: EPEVTQTPSHQVTQMGQEVILRCVPISNHLYFYWYRQILGQKVEFLVSFYNNEISEKSEIFDDQFSVERPDGSNFTLKIRSTKLEDSAMYFCASRGAGGSGNTIYFGEGSWLTVV.

The chain combines TRBV5-4 with TRBJ2-7; D call uncertain. This CDR3 has 13 amino acids. The germline V and J ends were trimmed by 1 base and 5 bases, with 10 bases remaining between them. CDR1 is SGHNT, CDR2 YYREEE, per germline (reference sequence). CDR3 protein: CASSLLGSDEQYF. CDR3 DNA sequence: TGTGCCAGCAGCTTGCTAGGGTCTGACGAGCAGTACTTC.

The rearrangement links TRBV5-1 to TRBJ2-7; a weak D match, TRBD2 (5 bases). The CDR3 extends over 16 amino acids. Germline loops: CDR1 SGHRS, CDR2 YFSETQ. V was cut by 4 bases and J by 4 bases, with 21 bases left in between. CDR3 sequence reads: CASSRTVGVMRYEQYF. CDR3 nucleotides: TGCGCCAGCAGCCGGACGGTCGGGGTCATGAGGTACGAGCAGTACTTC.

The V and J genes are TRBV6-4 and TRBJ2-6; D gene unclear. V lost 2 bases and J lost 0, with 2 bases in between. Germline V gene data show CDR1 as MRHNA and CDR2 as SNTAGT. The CDR3 spans 14 residues. The CDR3: CASSDNSGANVLTF. The CDR3 region has the DNA TGTGCCAGCAGTGACAACTCTGGGGCCAACGTCCTGACTTTC.

The rearrangement joins TRBV19 to TRBJ2-1, with 11 positions matching TRBD2. The CDR3 has 15 residues. Looked up from germline, CDR1 is LNHDA and CDR2 is SQIVND (reference sequence). With 6 bases clipped from V and 7 bases from J, the junction kept 8 bases outside the gene matches. The CDR3 nucleotides read TGTGCCAGTAGGAAACTAGCGGGAGTGCAGAATGAGCAGTTCTTC. Residues: CASRKLAGVQNEQFF.

This chain links TRBV9 with TRBJ2-1; D might be TRBD2 (6 bases). Looked up from germline, CDR1 is SGDLS and CDR2 is YYNGEE. V lost 4 bases to trimming and J lost 8 bases, with 13 bases between them. The CDR3 has 13 residues. The DNA for the CDR3 is TGTGCCAGCAGCCCAGAACGACTAGATGAGCAGTTCTTC. Its protein product is CASSPERLDEQFF. The entire variable domain, with the rest obtained from reference TRBV9 and TRBJ2-1, is as follows: DSGVTQTPKHLITATGQRVTLRCSPRSGDLSVYWYQQSLDQGLQFLIQYYNGEERAKGNILERFSAQQFPDLHSELNLSSLELGDSALYFCASSPERLDEQFFGPGTRLTVL.

This CDR3 reads CASSRDSFYEQYF. Here the CDR3 DNA reads TGTGCCAGCAGCCGGGACAGCTTCTACGAGCAGTACTTC. The chain combines TRBV3-1 (or the pseudogene TRBV3-2) with TRBJ2-7; 7 bases fit TRBD1. The trim removed 4 bases at V and 3 bases at J, leaving 3 bases unmatched. CDR1 and CDR2 (germline): LGHDT, YNNKEL (reference sequence). CDR3 length equals 13 residues.

The chain uses TRBV7-8 and TRBJ1-2; D unclear. Trimming took 5 bases from V and 4 from J, leaving 8 bases between them. The CDR3 consists of 12 residues. CDR1 is SGHVS and CDR2 is FQNEAQ in the germline V gene. The CDR3 here is CASSLRGYGYTF. In DNA form, the CDR3 reads TGTGCCAGCAGCCTTCGGGGCTATGGCTACACCTTC.

Worth noting for this clone: The same CDR3 is also encoded by other DNA sequences in this sample. The J gene is TRBJ2-5, the V gene TRBV5-4; perhaps TRBD1 as D (5 bases). CDR3 size: 15 residues. Germline V gives CDR1 SGHNT, CDR2 YYREEE (reference sequence). Trimming cost V 7 bases and J 1 base, with 17 bases left between them. This chain's CDR3 is CASSLGQGPQETQYF. For the CDR3, the DNA is TGTGCCAGCTCCCTAGGGCAGGGTCCCCAAGAGACCCAGTACTTC.

This rearrangement joins TRBV6-5 to TRBJ1-1, with D tentatively TRBD1 (5 bases). The germline V and J ends were trimmed by 2 bases and 4 bases, with 8 bases remaining between them. This CDR3 comprises 13 residues. CDR1 and CDR2 (germline): MNHEY, SVGAGI. The CDR3 nucleotides are TGTGCCAGCAGTTACCGGGGGTCCACTGAAGCTTTCTTT. This translates into CASSYRGSTEAFF.

In DNA form, the CDR3 reads TGTGCCAGCAGCTTAGTCGGAAACACCATATATTTT. Its protein is CASSLVGNTIYF. The chain carries TRBV7-2 and TRBJ1-3; D unresolved. CDR3 length: 12 residues. Trimming pared 1 base from V and 4 bases from J, leaving 2 bases between. The germline V gene encodes CDR1 SGHTA and CDR2 FQGNSA. The full variable domain, in which reference TRBV7-2 and TRBJ1-3 provide the parts outside the CDR3, is GAGVSQSPSNKVTEKGKDVELRCDPISGHTALYWYRQSLGQGLEFLIYFQGNSAPDKSGLPSDRFSAERTGGSVSTLTIQRTQQEDSAVYLCASSLVGNTIYFGEGSWLTVV.

The CDR3 protein is CAWSVTRQSGGYTF. CDR3 nucleotide sequence: TGTGCCTGGAGTGTAACAAGGCAGTCGGGGGGCTACACCTTC. The chain joins TRBV30 to TRBJ1-2; D is unclear. The germline V gene encodes CDR1 GTSNPN and CDR2 SVGIG (reference sequence). Trimming removed 0 bases from V and 8 bases from J, with 16 bases in between. The length of the CDR3 is 14 residues.

This rearrangement joins TRBV6-1 to TRBJ2-7; 14 bases are shared with TRBD2. J lost 3 bases, V lost 2 bases, and 12 bases had no gene match. Looked up from germline, CDR1 is MNHNS and CDR2 is SASEGT. The CDR3 runs to 19 residues. The CDR3 DNA is TGTGCCAGCAGTGAATTGGGGACTAGCGGGAGTAAGTGGGGCTACGAGCAGTACTTC. It encodes CASSELGTSGSKWGYEQYF.

The gene calls are TRBV3-1 (or the pseudogene TRBV3-2) and TRBJ2-5; tentatively, D is TRBD2 (5 bases). Germline V gene lookup returns CDR1 LGHDT and CDR2 YNNKEL (reference sequence). The CDR3 has 14 residues. With 1 base removed from V and 5 bases from J, the gap between germline ends came to 11 bases. The CDR3 loop is CASSQGGYGETQYF. The CDR3, as DNA: TGTGCCAGCAGCCAAGGAGGGTACGGTGAGACCCAGTACTTC.

V and J are TRBV6-4 and TRBJ1-4; D is unclear. The CDR3 has 17 residues. V was shortened by 0 bases and J by 0 bases, with 11 bases between the two germline ends. Germline V CDR1 and CDR2: MRHNA, SNTAGT. CDR3 loop: CASSDSSSSATNEKLFF. For the CDR3, the DNA is TGTGCCAGCAGTGACTCTAGCAGCTCCGCAACTAATGAAAAACTGTTTTTT.

CDR3 sequence (DNA): TGTGCCTGGAGTGCGGGGGCCTATAGCAATCAGCCCCAGCATTTT. The encoded protein is CAWSAGAYSNQPQHF. The V and J genes are TRBV30 and TRBJ1-5; a possible D gene is TRBD1 (6 bases). Trimming took 1 base from V and 0 from J, leaving 10 bases between them. Germline V lookup: CDR1 GTSNPN, CDR2 SVGIG (reference sequence). The CDR3 is 15 residues long.

V usage is TRBV5-1 and J usage is TRBJ2-7; 7 positions match TRBD2. Unmatched junction bases numbered 6, after V lost 0 bases and J lost 6 bases. From germline, CDR1 is SGHRS and CDR2 YFSETQ. This CDR3 region has 14 residues. The CDR3 spells CASSLGREFGEQYF. DNA of the CDR3: TGCGCCAGCAGCTTGGGGCGGGAGTTCGGCGAGCAGTACTTC. The full variable domain, with the rest looked up from reference TRBV5-1 and TRBJ2-7, is KAGVTQTPRYLIKTRGQQVTLSCSPISGHRSVSWYQQTPGQGLQFLFEYFSETQRNKGNFPGRFSGRQFSNSRSEMNVSTLELGDSALYLCASSLGREFGEQYFGPGTRLTVT.

The chain combines TRBV5-4 with TRBJ2-1; 8 bases are a match to TRBD2. Germline loops: CDR1 SGHNT, CDR2 YYREEE (reference sequence). J was trimmed by 9 bases and V by 4 bases; bases with no gene match: 12. The CDR3 is 15 residues long. CDR3: CASSPGPAGVGEQFF. CDR3 in DNA: TGTGCCAGCAGCCCGGGGCCAGCGGGAGTGGGTGAGCAGTTCTTC.